What follows describes a single T cell receptor (beta chain). TCRdb keeps only in-frame clones here, not all; method: immunoSEQ multiplex PCR. The repertoire holds about 56,000 clones, with 90% to 95% as singletons. This entry comes from a study of technical replicates of blood from a handful of donors. Germline values: CDR1 SGHDT, CDR2 YYEEEE. The CDR3 consists of 14 residues. Trimming removed 3 bases at V and 3 bases at J, with 13 bases between. The chain links TRBV5-6 to TRBJ2-7; D gene ambiguous. This sequence was found in a human donor in good health. Some clones in this sample may be carry-over from other donors' samples. The specimen was PBMCs. This chain's CDR3 is CASSSRGADYEQYF. In nucleotides, the CDR3 is TGTGCCAGCAGCTCGCGAGGAGCAGACTACGAGCAGTACTTC. The full variable domain, with the rest looked up from reference TRBV5-6 and TRBJ2-7, is DAGVTQSPTHLIKTRGQQVTLRCSPKSGHDTVSWYQQALGQGPQFIFQYYEEEERQRGNFPDRFSGHQFPNYSSELNVNALLLGDSALYLCASSSRGADYEQYFGPGTRLTVT.